These 17 T cell receptor beta chains were sequenced from one sample in a study of blood T cell repertoires in COVID-19. Assay used: immunoSEQ multiplex PCR; TCRdb lists only in-frame clones, some missing. The table records roughly 220,000 clones, nearly 90% of them present only once. The sequenced sample consisted of PBMCs or T cells enriched from blood (not recorded which). These receptors all stem from a man aged 25 to 40 who had been exposed to COVID-19.

The V gene is TRBV27, the J gene TRBJ2-3; the D is unclear. The CDR3 runs to 17 residues. CDR1 MNHEY and CDR2 SMNVEV come from the germline V gene (reference sequence). Deletions cut 2 bases from V and 1 base from J, with 16 bases between. DNA of the CDR3: TGTGCCAGCAGTTTAAGCCCCGCAGGTAGAGGCACAGATACGCAGTATTTT. It yields the protein CASSLSPAGRGTDTQYF.

The rearrangement links TRBV27 to TRBJ1-2, with D possibly matching TRBD1 (5 bases). The CDR3 spans 15 residues. The V gene's germline CDR1 is MNHEY and CDR2 SMNVEV (reference sequence). The V end lost 2 bases, the J end lost 0 bases, and 10 bases lay between the germline ends. The CDR3 DNA sequence: TGTGCCAGCAGTTTAATACCGACAGCTAACTATGGCTACACCTTC. Its protein product is CASSLIPTANYGYTF.

The rearrangement uses TRBV7-5 and TRBJ1-1; the D segment call TRBD1 is taken from the table without a DNA check. TRBV7-5 is shown as a pseudogene. This CDR3 comprises 18 residues. CDR3 in DNA: TGTGTCAGAAGCTTAGTTACCCCTCTTACAGGGGCCCGAGCTCAAGCTTTCTTT. It specifies CVRSLVTPLTGARAQAFF.

The CDR3 protein is CTSSWMTSGGSGANVLTF. CDR3 nucleotides: TGCACCAGCAGCTGGATGACTAGCGGGGGGTCTGGGGCCAACGTCCTGACTTTC. The rearrangement joins TRBV1 to TRBJ2-6; whether TRBD2, the table's D call, matches the DNA was not checked. TRBV1 is a documented pseudogene. The CDR3 has 18 amino acids.

In DNA, the CDR3 is TGTGCCAGCAGCTTAGGGCCCGGGGTAAGGACTAGCGCAGATACGCAGTATTTT. The encoded protein is CASSLGPGVRTSADTQYF. The genes are TRBV5-4 and TRBJ2-3; TRBD2 agrees at 9 bases. V trimming: 2 bases; J trimming: 4 bases; junction bases outside the gene matches: 14. CDR1 and CDR2 from the germline V gene are SGHNT and YYREEE (reference sequence). The CDR3 covers 18 residues.

As regards this clone: A much larger clone lies one base from this, so it may be a read error. The chain joins TRBV12-3 or TRBV12-4 to TRBJ2-7; no definite D call. Trimming stripped 6 bases from V and 1 base from J, with 4 bases between. The CDR3 totals 11 residues. The DNA for the CDR3 is TGTGCCAGCAGCCAATCCTACGAGCAGTACTTC. Translating gives CASSQSYEQYF.

The chain uses TRBV5-1 and TRBJ1-2; TRBD1 might be the D (5 bases). Germline CDR1 SGHRS, CDR2 YFSETQ. Trimming removed 4 bases from V and 3 bases from J, with 16 bases in between. The CDR3 is 15 residues long. The CDR3 DNA is TGCGCCAGCAGCCCTGGTGCAGGGCGGTACTATGGCTACACCTTC. Its translation: CASSPGAGRYYGYTF.

V gene TRBV6-5 combines with J gene TRBJ2-7, with TRBD1 as a possible D gene (6 bases). The germline CDR1 and CDR2 sequences are MNHEY and SVGAGI. Trimming removed 6 bases at V and 7 bases at J, with 16 bases between. This CDR3 has 13 amino acids. The CDR3 region is CASSRDTAVEQYF. The CDR3 DNA reads TGTGCCAGCAGCAGGGACACAGCGGTGGAGCAGTACTTC.

V is TRBV7-3 and J is TRBJ1-2; D may be TRBD1 (6 bases). The CDR3 spans 14 residues. Germline V gene data show CDR1 as SGHTA and CDR2 as FQGTGA. Trimming removed 2 bases from V and 2 bases from J, with 9 bases in between. This CDR3 is CASSLGQGNYGYTF. The CDR3, as DNA: TGTGCCAGCAGCTTAGGGCAGGGGAACTATGGCTACACCTTC.

The CDR3 DNA reads as TGTGCCAGTAGTGCTCACCTGGGACAGCCTAATAATTCACCCCTCCACTTT. Protein product: CASSAHLGQPNNSPLHF. The V call is TRBV19, the J call TRBJ1-6; 7 bases line up with TRBD1. This CDR3 comprises 17 residues. Per the germline V gene, CDR1 is LNHDA and CDR2 is SQIVND (reference sequence). V trimming: 5 bases; J trimming: 5 bases; junction bases outside the gene matches: 12.

The chain links TRBV6-5 to TRBJ1-6; TRBD1 agrees at 8 bases. Trimming cost V 3 bases and J 6 bases; bases outside gene matches: 7. CDR1 is MNHEY and CDR2 is SVGAGI in the germline V gene. The CDR3 is 16 residues long. As DNA, the CDR3 is TGTGCCAGCAGTTATAACACAGGGGGTAGTAATTCACCCCTCCACTTT. Protein sequence: CASSYNTGGSNSPLHF.

This clone was counted a single time. V is TRBV6-5 and J is TRBJ1-6, with D unresolved. This CDR3 spans 15 amino acids. With 0 bases removed from V and 8 bases from J, the gap between germline ends came to 11 bases. Looked up from germline, CDR1 is MNHEY and CDR2 is SVGAGI. The CDR3 loop is CASSYSAGVDSPLHF. DNA of the CDR3: TGTGCCAGCAGTTACTCAGCCGGGGTGGATTCACCCCTCCACTTT.

V is TRBV6-5 and J is TRBJ2-7; 7 bases map to TRBD1. V shed 2 bases and J 2 bases; nucleotides not matched to a gene: 0. In germline, CDR1 is MNHEY, CDR2 SVGAGI. The CDR3 totals 13 residues. This chain's CDR3 is CASSYDRAYEQYF. DNA of the CDR3: TGTGCCAGCAGTTACGACAGGGCCTACGAGCAGTACTTC.

This chain links TRBV13 with TRBJ2-5; TRBD2 matches 7 bases. CDR3 size: 16 residues. Trimming cost V 5 bases and J 8 bases; bases outside gene matches: 17. Germline values: CDR1 PRHDT, CDR2 FYEKMQ (reference sequence). CDR3 amino acids: CASSPTSLGGKTTQYF. CDR3 DNA sequence: TGTGCCAGCAGCCCGACTAGCTTAGGAGGGAAGACTACCCAGTACTTC.

This chain connects TRBV19 to TRBJ1-4, with TRBD1 matching over 7 bases. Per the germline V gene, CDR1 is LNHDA and CDR2 is SQIVND (reference sequence). The CDR3 extends over 14 amino acids. V lost 4 bases and J lost 4; bases outside the gene matches: 3. CDR3 sequence (DNA): TGTGCCAGTAGTACGACAGGGAATAATGAAAAACTGTTTTTT. Its translation is CASSTTGNNEKLFF.

This sequence joins TRBV11-1 and TRBJ2-1; no definite D call. The germline V and J ends were trimmed by 2 bases and 6 bases, with 5 bases remaining between them. CDR1 and CDR2 from the germline V gene are SGHAT and FQDESV (reference sequence). The CDR3 is 12 residues long. CDR3 nucleotides: TGTGCCAGCAGCTTACTGTTCAATGAGCAGTTCTTC. Its protein product is CASSLLFNEQFF.

The chain couples TRBV27 to TRBJ1-6; no clear D. Trimming left V 8 bases short and J 7 bases short, with 12 bases between. The CDR3 spans 13 residues. Per germline, CDR1 MNHEY and CDR2 SMNVEV (reference sequence). The CDR3 DNA reads as TGTGCCAGCGGGTGGACTTCCAATTCACCCCTCCACTTT. Amino acids: CASGWTSNSPLHF.